One T cell receptor (beta chain) is described in this entry. This sample was taken from a study of blood T cell repertoires in COVID-19. Background on the study: There were acute and convalescent COVID-19 samples, and they came from the United States, Italy and Spain. T cells, B-cell-depleted T cells, or PBMCs supplied cDNA or gDNA.

The CDR3 is 13 amino acids. The V end lost 3 bases, the J end lost 6 bases, and 11 bases lay between the germline ends. Germline V CDR1 and CDR2: SEHNR, FQNEAQ (reference sequence). In the original processing: Amplification with reference gene primers provided the estimates of nucleated cell counts. Assay used: immunoSEQ multiplex PCR; TCRdb lists only in-frame clones, some missing. Clonal size and the V and J genes are those of that table, whereas D and trimming came from the DNA. The sample consists of around 56,000 clones, roughly 80% of them appearing once. The specimen sequenced was peripheral blood. V usage is TRBV7-9 and J usage is TRBJ1-2; no clear D. The TCR sequence derives from a man in his sixties with acute or convalescent COVID-19. As DNA, the CDR3 is TGTGCCAGCAGCTTCCCCCTGAGGCATGGCTACACCTTC. Amino acid sequence: CASSFPLRHGYTF.